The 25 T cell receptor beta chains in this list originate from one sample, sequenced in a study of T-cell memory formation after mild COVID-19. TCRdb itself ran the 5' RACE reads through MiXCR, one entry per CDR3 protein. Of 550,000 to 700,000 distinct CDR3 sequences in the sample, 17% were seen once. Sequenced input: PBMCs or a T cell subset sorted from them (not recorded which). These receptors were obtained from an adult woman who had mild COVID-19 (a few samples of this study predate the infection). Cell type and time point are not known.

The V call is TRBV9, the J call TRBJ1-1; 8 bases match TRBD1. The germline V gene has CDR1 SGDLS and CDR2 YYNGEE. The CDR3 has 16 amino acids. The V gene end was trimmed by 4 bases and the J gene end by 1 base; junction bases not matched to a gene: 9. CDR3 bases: TGTGCCAGCAGCTCCCCGCAGGGGGCGCGGAACACTGAAGCTTTCTTT. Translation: CASSSPQGARNTEAFF.

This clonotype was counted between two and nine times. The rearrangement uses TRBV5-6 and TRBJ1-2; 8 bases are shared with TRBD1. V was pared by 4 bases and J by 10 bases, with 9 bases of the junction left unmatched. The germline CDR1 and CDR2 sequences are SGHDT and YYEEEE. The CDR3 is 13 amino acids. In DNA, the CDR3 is TGTGCCAGCAGCGTTGGACAGGGAATGTACTACACCTTC. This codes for CASSVGQGMYYTF. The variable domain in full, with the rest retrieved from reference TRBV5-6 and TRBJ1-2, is DAGVTQSPTHLIKTRGQQVTLRCSPKSGHDTVSWYQQALGQGPQFIFQYYEEEERQRGNFPDRFSGHQFPNYSSELNVNALLLGDSALYLCASSVGQGMYYTFGSGTRLTVV.

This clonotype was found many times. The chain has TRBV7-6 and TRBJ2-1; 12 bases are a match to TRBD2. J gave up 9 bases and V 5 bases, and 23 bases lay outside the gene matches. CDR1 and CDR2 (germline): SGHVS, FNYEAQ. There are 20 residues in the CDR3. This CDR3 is CASSQPSLTSGRSLPTEQFF. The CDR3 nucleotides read TGTGCCAGCAGCCAGCCCTCCCTGACTAGCGGGAGATCTTTGCCCACTGAGCAGTTCTTC.

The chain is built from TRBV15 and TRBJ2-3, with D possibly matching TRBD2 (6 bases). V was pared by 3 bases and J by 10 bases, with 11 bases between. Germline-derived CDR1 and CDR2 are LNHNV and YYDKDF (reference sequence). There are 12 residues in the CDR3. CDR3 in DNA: TGTGCCACCAGCAGTGGGGAGCGGGCGCAGTATTTT. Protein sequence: CATSSGERAQYF.

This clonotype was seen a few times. CDR3 residues: CAIGSGSPYEQYF. CDR3 sequence (DNA): TGTGCCATCGGTAGCGGGTCCCCCTACGAGCAGTACTTC. V and J are TRBV10-3 and TRBJ2-7; 7 bases map to TRBD2. The CDR3 has 13 residues. Unmatched junction bases numbered 6, after V lost 8 bases and J lost 2 bases. Germline-derived CDR1 and CDR2 are ENHRY and SYGVKD.

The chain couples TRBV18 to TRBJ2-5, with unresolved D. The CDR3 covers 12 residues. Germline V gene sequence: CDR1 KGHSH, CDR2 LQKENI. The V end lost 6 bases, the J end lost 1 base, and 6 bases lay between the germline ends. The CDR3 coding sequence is TGTGCCAGCTCCGACACCCAAGAGACCCAGTACTTC. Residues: CASSDTQETQYF.

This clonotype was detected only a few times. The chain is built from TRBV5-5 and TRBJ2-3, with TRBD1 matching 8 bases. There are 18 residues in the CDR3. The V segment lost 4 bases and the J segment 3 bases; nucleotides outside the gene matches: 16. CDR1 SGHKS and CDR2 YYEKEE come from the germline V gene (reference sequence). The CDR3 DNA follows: TGTGCCAGCAGCCCGGAATTCGTGGCAGGGGGCTTGACAGATACGCAGTATTTT. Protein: CASSPEFVAGGLTDTQYF.

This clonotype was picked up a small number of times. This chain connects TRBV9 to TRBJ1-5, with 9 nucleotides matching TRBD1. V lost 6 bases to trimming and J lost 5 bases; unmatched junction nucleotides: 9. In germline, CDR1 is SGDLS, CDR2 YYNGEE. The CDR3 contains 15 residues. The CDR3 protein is CASTRTGETYQPQHF. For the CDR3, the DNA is TGTGCCAGCACCCGGACAGGGGAGACTTATCAGCCCCAGCATTTT. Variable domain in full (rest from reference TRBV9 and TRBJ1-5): DSGVTQTPKHLITATGQRVTLRCSPRSGDLSVYWYQQSLDQGLQFLIQYYNGEERAKGNILERFSAQQFPDLHSELNLSSLELGDSALYFCASTRTGETYQPQHFGDGTRLSIL.

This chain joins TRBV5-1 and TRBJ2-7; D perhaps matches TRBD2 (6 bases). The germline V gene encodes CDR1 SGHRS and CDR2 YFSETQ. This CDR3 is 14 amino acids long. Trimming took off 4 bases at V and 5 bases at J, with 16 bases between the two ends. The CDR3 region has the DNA TGCGCCAGCAGCCGGGGGTCGGGTCTGGACGAGCAGTACTTC. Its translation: CASSRGSGLDEQYF.

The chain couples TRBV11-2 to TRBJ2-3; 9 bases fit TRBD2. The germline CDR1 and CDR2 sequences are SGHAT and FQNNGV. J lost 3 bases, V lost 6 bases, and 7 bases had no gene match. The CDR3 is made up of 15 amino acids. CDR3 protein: CASSSQAGGTDTQYF. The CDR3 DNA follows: TGTGCCAGCAGTTCCCAGGCGGGGGGGACAGATACGCAGTATTTT.

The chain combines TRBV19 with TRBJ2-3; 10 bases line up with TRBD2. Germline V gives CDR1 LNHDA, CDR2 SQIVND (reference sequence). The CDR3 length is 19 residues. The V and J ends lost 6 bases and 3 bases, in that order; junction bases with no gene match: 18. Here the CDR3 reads CASSRSSGGALVNTDTQYF. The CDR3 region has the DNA TGTGCCAGTAGCCGATCCAGCGGGGGGGCCCTAGTTAATACAGATACGCAGTATTTT.

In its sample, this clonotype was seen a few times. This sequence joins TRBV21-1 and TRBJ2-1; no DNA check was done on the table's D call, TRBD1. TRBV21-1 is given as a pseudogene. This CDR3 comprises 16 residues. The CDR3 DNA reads TGTGCCAGCAGCACCCCGGGACAGGGATGGAGGAATGAGCAGTTCTTC. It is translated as CASSTPGQGWRNEQFF.

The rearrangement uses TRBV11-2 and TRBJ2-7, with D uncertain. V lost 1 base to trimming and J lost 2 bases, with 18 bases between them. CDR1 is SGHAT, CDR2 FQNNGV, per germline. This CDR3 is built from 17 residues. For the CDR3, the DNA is TGTGCCAGCAGCTTAGCCACAGAGGCGGCTAGACCCTACGAGCAGTACTTC. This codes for CASSLATEAARPYEQYF.

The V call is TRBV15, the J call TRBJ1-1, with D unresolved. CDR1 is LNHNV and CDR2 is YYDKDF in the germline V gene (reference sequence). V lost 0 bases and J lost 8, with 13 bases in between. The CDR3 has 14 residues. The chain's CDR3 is CATSRDMMAEEAFF. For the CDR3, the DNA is TGTGCCACCAGCAGAGATATGATGGCGGAGGAAGCTTTCTTT.

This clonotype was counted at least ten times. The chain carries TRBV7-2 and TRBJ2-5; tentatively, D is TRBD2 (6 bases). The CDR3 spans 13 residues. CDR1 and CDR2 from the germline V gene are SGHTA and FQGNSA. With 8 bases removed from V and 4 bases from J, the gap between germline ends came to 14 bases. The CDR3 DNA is TGTGCCAGCGACGGGAGCATAGGAGAGACCCAGTACTTC. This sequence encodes CASDGSIGETQYF. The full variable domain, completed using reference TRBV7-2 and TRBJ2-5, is GAGVSQSPSNKVTEKGKDVELRCDPISGHTALYWYRQSLGQGLEFLIYFQGNSAPDKSGLPSDRFSAERTGGSVSTLTIQRTQQEDSAVYLCASDGSIGETQYFGPGTRLLVL.

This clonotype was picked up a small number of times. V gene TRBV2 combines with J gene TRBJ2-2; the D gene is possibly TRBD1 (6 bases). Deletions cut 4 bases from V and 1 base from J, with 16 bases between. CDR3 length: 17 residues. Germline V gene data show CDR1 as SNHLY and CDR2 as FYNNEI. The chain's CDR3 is CASSGVWTALNTGELFF. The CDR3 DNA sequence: TGTGCCAGCAGTGGGGTTTGGACAGCTCTGAACACCGGGGAGCTGTTTTTT.

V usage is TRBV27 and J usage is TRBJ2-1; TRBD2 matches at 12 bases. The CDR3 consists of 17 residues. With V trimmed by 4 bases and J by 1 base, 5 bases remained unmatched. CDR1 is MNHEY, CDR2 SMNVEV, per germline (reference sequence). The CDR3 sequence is CASSSGLAGQSYNEQFF. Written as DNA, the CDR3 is TGTGCCAGCAGTTCTGGACTAGCGGGGCAGTCCTACAATGAGCAGTTCTTC.

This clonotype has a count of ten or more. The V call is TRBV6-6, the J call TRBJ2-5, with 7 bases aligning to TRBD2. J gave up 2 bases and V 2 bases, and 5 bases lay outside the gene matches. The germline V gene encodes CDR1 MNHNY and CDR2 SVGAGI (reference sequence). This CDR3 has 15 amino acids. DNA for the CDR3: TGTGCCAGCAGTTACGCCGGGACTAATCAAGAGACCCAGTACTTC. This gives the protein CASSYAGTNQETQYF.

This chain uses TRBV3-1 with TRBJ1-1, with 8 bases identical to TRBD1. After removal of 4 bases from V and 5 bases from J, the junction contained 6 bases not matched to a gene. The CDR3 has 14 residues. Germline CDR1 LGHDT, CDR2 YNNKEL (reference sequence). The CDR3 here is CASSRTGMETEAFF. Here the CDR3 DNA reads TGTGCCAGCAGCCGGACAGGGATGGAGACTGAAGCTTTCTTT.

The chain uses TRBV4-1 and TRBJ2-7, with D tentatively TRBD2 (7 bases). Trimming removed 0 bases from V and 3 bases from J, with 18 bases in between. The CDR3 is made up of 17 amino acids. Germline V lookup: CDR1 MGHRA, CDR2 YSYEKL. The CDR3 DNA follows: TGCGCCAGCAGCCAAGATCTAGGAGGGGGGGCCCACTACGAGCAGTACTTC. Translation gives CASSQDLGGGAHYEQYF.

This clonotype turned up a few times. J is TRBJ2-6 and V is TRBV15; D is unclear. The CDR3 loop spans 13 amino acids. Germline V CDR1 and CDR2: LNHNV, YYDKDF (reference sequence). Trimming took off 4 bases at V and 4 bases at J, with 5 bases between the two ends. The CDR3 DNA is TGTGCCACCAGCACCCGAGGGGCCAACGTCCTGACTTTC. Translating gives CATSTRGANVLTF.

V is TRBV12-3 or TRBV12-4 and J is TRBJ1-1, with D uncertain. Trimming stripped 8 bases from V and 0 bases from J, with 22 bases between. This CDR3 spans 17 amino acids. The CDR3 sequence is CASGRTRMGIMNTEAFF. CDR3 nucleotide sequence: TGTGCCAGCGGGAGAACCAGGATGGGTATCATGAACACTGAAGCTTTCTTT.

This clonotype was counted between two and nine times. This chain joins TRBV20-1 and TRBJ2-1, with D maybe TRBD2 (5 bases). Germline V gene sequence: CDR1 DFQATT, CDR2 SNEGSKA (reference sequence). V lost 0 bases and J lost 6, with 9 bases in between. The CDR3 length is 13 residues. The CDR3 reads CSARDLRGNEQFF. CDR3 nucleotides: TGCAGTGCTAGAGATCTTCGGGGCAATGAGCAGTTCTTC.

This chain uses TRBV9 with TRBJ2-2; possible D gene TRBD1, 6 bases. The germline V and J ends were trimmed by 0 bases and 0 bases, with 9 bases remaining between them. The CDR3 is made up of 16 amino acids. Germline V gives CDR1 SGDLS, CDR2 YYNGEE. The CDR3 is CASSVEEGANTGELFF. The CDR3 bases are TGTGCCAGCAGCGTAGAAGAGGGGGCGAACACCGGGGAGCTGTTTTTT.

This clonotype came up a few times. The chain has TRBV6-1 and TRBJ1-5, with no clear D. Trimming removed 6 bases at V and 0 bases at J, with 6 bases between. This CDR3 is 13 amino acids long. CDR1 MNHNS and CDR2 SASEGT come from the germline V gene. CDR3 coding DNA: TGTGCCAGCAGGGACCTTAGCAATCAGCCCCAGCATTTT. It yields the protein CASRDLSNQPQHF.